Below, one T cell receptor beta chain is given with its context. The antigen remains unidentified. Regarding treatment: approximately nine-day PBMC culture with coronavirus spike peptide pools or control peptides (ViraFEST assay). Those CD4+ T cells from the unexposed donor predate the COVID-19 pandemic (2011-2018). Every well contained some 1.9 million PBMCs, which were grown with 10 IU/ml IL-2 and approximately 9.5 ug/ml peptide pools. Germline V gene lookup returns CDR1 SGHAT and CDR2 FQNNGV. Trimming removed 1 base from V and 2 bases from J, with 12 bases in between. The CDR3 extends over 15 amino acids. The data derive from a study of vaccination and CD4 T cells after COVID-19. Cultured CD4+ T-cell DNA underwent Oncomine TCR Beta short-read sequencing. From cultured CD4+ T cells, genomic DNA was extracted. TCRdb independently ran MiXCR on the PCR reads; one entry per CDR3 protein. The sample carries 4,500 to 5,500 distinct CDR3 sequences, about two fifths recorded once.

Sample: CD4+ T cells from blood, cultured in vitro. This clonotype was sampled from a human donor in good health. The gene calls are TRBV11-2 and TRBJ2-7, with D possibly being TRBD2 (6 bases). CDR3 coding DNA: TGTGCCAGCAGCTTAGCCGGGACTCGTGCCTACGAGCAGTACTTC. Encoded protein: CASSLAGTRAYEQYF.